The 15 T cell receptor beta chains reported below all come from one sample, sequenced in a study of CXCR3-negative and CXCR3-positive naive CD8 T cells. UMI labels and 5' RACE were used to prepare the TRB cDNA libraries. From the 5' RACE reads, TCRdb lists one entry per CDR3 protein and no DNA. The sample features about 38,000 distinct CDR3 sequences, with 14% in its top ten. Sequenced sample: memory CD8+ T cells from blood. These receptors were obtained from a human donor in good health. Some clones in this sample may be carry-over from other donors' samples.

The chain is built from TRBV20-1 and TRBJ1-1; with no DNA, the TCRdb D assignment of TRBD1 cannot be verified. The germline CDR1 and CDR2 sequences are DFQATT and SNEGSKA (reference sequence). This CDR3 has 13 residues. CDR3 residues: CSAMGQGDTEAFF.

The chain uses TRBV15 and TRBJ1-2. The CDR3 has 14 amino acids. Germline CDR1 reads LNHNV; CDR2 reads YYDKDF (reference sequence). The CDR3 is CATSSRRVGYGYTF. The full variable domain, its missing parts supplied by reference TRBV15 and TRBJ1-2, is DAMVIQNPRYQVTQFGKPVTLSCSQTLNHNVMYWYQQKSSQAPKLLFHYYDKDFNNEADTPDNFQSRRPNTSFCFLDIRSPGLGDTAMYLCATSSRRVGYGYTFGSGTRLTVV.

The V and J genes are TRBV7-6 and TRBJ1-4. The V gene's germline CDR1 is SGHVS and CDR2 FNYEAQ. This CDR3 is 15 amino acids long. This CDR3 is CASSLSRRLGEKLFF.

This chain links TRBV12-5 with TRBJ2-2; TCRdb gives TRBD1 as the D gene, but with no DNA this cannot be confirmed. CDR3 length equals 17 residues. Germline V gene data show CDR1 as LGHNT and CDR2 as FRNRAP. CDR3 amino acids: CASGLTQGVTYTGELFF.

The chain couples TRBV18 to TRBJ1-6. Germline V CDR1 and CDR2: KGHSH, LQKENI. The CDR3 is 15 residues long. The CDR3: CASSPQRADNSPLHF.

This chain connects TRBV4-3 to TRBJ2-6. CDR1 is LGHNA, CDR2 YSLEER, per germline. CDR3 length: 16 residues. The CDR3 region is CASSQEMGSGANVLTF.

This chain links TRBV7-2 with TRBJ2-1; TCRdb's assignment of TRBD2 cannot be checked, as there is no DNA. This CDR3 spans 15 amino acids. Germline CDR1 and CDR2: SGHTA and FQGNSA. CDR3 loop: CASSWAGTSGEEQFF.

The V and J genes are TRBV11-2 and TRBJ2-7. The CDR3 loop spans 12 amino acids. The germline V gene encodes CDR1 SGHAT and CDR2 FQNNGV. The CDR3: CASSSLNIEQYF.

V is TRBV20-1 and J is TRBJ2-3; TCRdb names TRBD1, which stays unverified in the absence of DNA. CDR1 and CDR2 from the germline V gene are DFQATT and SNEGSKA (reference sequence). The CDR3 is 15 amino acids. CDR3 amino acids: CSAADPGQTTDTQYF.

The chain carries TRBV5-4 and TRBJ1-1; lacking DNA, the TRBD1 call made by TCRdb goes unchecked. The CDR3 spans 15 residues. Germline V CDR1 and CDR2: SGHNT, YYREEE (reference sequence). Here the CDR3 reads CASSLNFGTITEAFF.

This chain links TRBV28 with TRBJ2-7; the TRBD1 assignment by TCRdb is unverifiable without DNA. The CDR3 length is 14 residues. Germline-derived CDR1 and CDR2 are MDHEN and SYDVKM. CDR3 sequence: CASSPRGYSYEQYF.

The chain combines TRBV6-6 with TRBJ2-5. Germline-derived CDR1 and CDR2 are MNHNY and SVGAGI (reference sequence). This CDR3 has 16 amino acids. This CDR3 reads CASRDDLLGVQETQYF.

The chain uses TRBV18 and TRBJ2-2; no DNA is available, so the TRBD1 call from TCRdb remains unchecked. The CDR3 covers 15 residues. The germline CDR1 and CDR2 sequences are KGHSH and LQKENI. Here the CDR3 reads CASSPPQGNTGELFF.

CDR3 in amino acids: CASSGGQGPILTSQHF. The genes are TRBV5-5 and TRBJ1-5; without DNA, the TCRdb call of TRBD1 cannot be checked. The CDR3 runs 16 residues. CDR1 and CDR2 from the germline V gene are SGHKS and YYEKEE (reference sequence).

V usage is TRBV9 and J usage is TRBJ1-1; TCRdb indicates TRBD1, and absent DNA this call remains unverified. Looked up from germline, CDR1 is SGDLS and CDR2 is YYNGEE. This CDR3 has 14 residues. This chain's CDR3 is CASSGWTGNTEAFF.